This T cell receptor beta chain came from a study of cytomegalovirus exposure and HLA in healthy donors. Study-level results: It was shown in a later analysis that HLA-associated TCR beta chains were more clonally expanded than other, equally common chains. Roughly uniform depth of sequencing across donors was assumed in presence/absence analyses.

Donors likely had unrecorded immune exposures despite being nominally healthy when sampled. Concerning this clone: Its target is not known.

A multiplex PCR was run with 60 Vbeta primers and 13 Jbeta primers. TCRdb keeps only in-frame clones here, not all; method: immunoSEQ multiplex PCR. The sample shows approximately 190,000 clones, approximately 84% of them seen only once. Germline loops: CDR1 SGHDT, CDR2 YYEEEE. Trimming removed 1 base at V and 8 bases at J, with 4 bases between. This CDR3 contains 11 residues. The clonotype originates from a woman aged 45 to 65 in good health and CMV-seropositive. The sequenced sample was PBMCs. The chain employs TRBV5-6 and TRBJ2-1, with D unresolved. CDR3 nucleotide sequence: TGTGCCAGCAGCTTGTACTATGAGCAGTTCTTC. This translates into CASSLYYEQFF. Variable domain in full (rest from reference TRBV5-6 and TRBJ2-1): DAGVTQSPTHLIKTRGQQVTLRCSPKSGHDTVSWYQQALGQGPQFIFQYYEEEERQRGNFPDRFSGHQFPNYSSELNVNALLLGDSALYLCASSLYYEQFFGPGTRLTVL.